The TCR beta chain under discussion was sequenced for a study of neoadjuvant anti-PD-1 for oral cavity cancer. On the study more broadly: Non-progressing patients received a fourth nivolumab dose near day 43, then surgery on days 50-56.

Produced via immunoSEQ multiplex PCR; TCRdb's table is partial and in-frame only. The data show about 14,000 clones, about three quarters seen once. The germline gives CDR1 SGHNT, CDR2 YENEEA. After removal of 8 bases from V and 0 bases from J, the junction contained 7 bases not matched to a gene. The CDR3 loop spans 17 amino acids. Time point reported: after neoadjuvant nivolumab, at surgical resection. Here the sequenced sample was PBMCs, taken after nivolumab (anti-PD-1) treatment. The receptor was derived from a person aged 35 to 85 with oral cavity squamous cell carcinoma. The V and J genes are TRBV11-3 and TRBJ2-7; 16 bases are a match to TRBD2. CDR3 protein: CASAGLAGGPTSYEQYF. The CDR3 coding sequence is TGTGCCAGCGCGGGACTAGCGGGAGGGCCAACCTCCTACGAGCAGTACTTC.